One and the same sample provided the 2 T cell receptor beta chains below, sequenced in a study of T cell repertoires in cytomegalovirus infection. For these TCRs, the target antigens are not known. TCRdb re-derived calls from the reads in MiXCR, one entry per CDR3 protein. The top ten hold roughly 12% of the sample, which has hundreds of thousands of distinct CDR3 sequences, roughly 33% seen once. The starting material was cultured CD8+ T cells from PBMCs, obtained from culture after CMV antigen stimulation. All receptors derive from a human donor in good health (CMV status not recorded). Some clones in this sample may be carry-over from other donors' samples.

This clonotype showed up many times. The chain carries TRBV7-9 and TRBJ2-3, with TRBD2 identical over 11 bases. Germline V lookup: CDR1 SEHNR, CDR2 FQNEAQ (reference sequence). Losses at the gene ends were 5 bases for V and 2 bases for J; bases not matched to a gene: 12. The CDR3 is 18 amino acids. DNA for the CDR3: TGTGCCAGCAGCCCCCCCTCACTAGCGGGGGCCTTCACAGATACGCAGTATTTT. As protein: CASSPPSLAGAFTDTQYF.

The V and J genes are TRBV12-3 or TRBV12-4 and TRBJ2-5; no clear D gene. This CDR3 contains 12 residues. Trimming removed 6 bases from V and 1 base from J, with 6 bases in between. CDR3 amino acids: CASRSGQETQYF. Written as DNA, the CDR3 is TGTGCCAGCAGGTCAGGCCAAGAGACCCAGTACTTC.